The clone carrying this T cell receptor beta chain was seen a few times. Its matching antigen is unknown. This record belongs to a study of response to subunit inactivated influenza vaccine. Study-level results: Authors suggested few new T cells are recruited by each seasonal influenza vaccination.

The CDR3 length is 16 residues. Germline loops: CDR1 MNHEY, CDR2 SVGEGT. Trimming pared 5 bases from V and 1 base from J, leaving 17 bases between. TCRdb fed the RT-PCR reads into MiXCR, producing one record per CDR3 protein. The repertoire includes 400,000 to 650,000 distinct CDR3 sequences, approximately 7.3% of them detected once, and roughly 14% sits in the top ten. Sequencing was performed on PBMCs from blood, taken less than 30 months after vaccination. The sequence was collected from a man between 50 and 69 years old who received an inactivated influenza vaccine. The chain has TRBV6-2 or TRBV6-3 and TRBJ1-1; unclear D gene. CDR3 DNA: TGTGCCAGCAGTATTACAGTAGGACGGACGAACACTGAAGCTTTCTTT. As protein: CASSITVGRTNTEAFF.